Shown below are 4 T cell receptor beta chains from a single sample sequenced in a study of cytomegalovirus exposure and HLA in healthy donors. Produced via immunoSEQ multiplex PCR; TCRdb's table is partial and in-frame only. The table shows around 160,000 clones, with 88% occurring only once. Sequenced sample: PBMCs. Receptor source: a man aged 18-30 years in good health and CMV-seronegative.

The V gene is TRBV5-4, the J gene TRBJ2-4; D call uncertain. The V and J ends lost 0 bases and 1 base respectively, with 5 bases between them. The CDR3 totals 14 residues. CDR1 is SGHNT and CDR2 is YYREEE in the germline V gene (reference sequence). The CDR3 spells CASSLGLAKNIQYF. As DNA, the CDR3 is TGTGCCAGCAGCTTGGGACTGGCCAAAAACATTCAGTACTTC.

The rearrangement links TRBV5-6 to TRBJ2-2; D perhaps matches TRBD1 (5 bases). This CDR3 contains 16 residues. V was clipped by 1 base and J by 2 bases, with 12 bases between them. The V gene's germline CDR1 is SGHDT and CDR2 YYEEEE. In DNA, the CDR3 is TGTGCCAGCAGCTTGCCAGGGATGGTAAACACCGGGGAGCTGTTTTTT. Protein sequence: CASSLPGMVNTGELFF.

The chain is built from TRBV13 and TRBJ2-7; TRBD2 agrees at 8 bases. The V gene end was trimmed by 5 bases and the J gene end by 3 bases; junction bases not matched to a gene: 9. This CDR3 contains 15 residues. Germline V gene data show CDR1 as PRHDT and CDR2 as FYEKMQ (reference sequence). This CDR3 reads CASSGSAGAHYEQYF. CDR3 DNA sequence: TGTGCCAGCAGCGGATCAGCGGGAGCCCACTACGAGCAGTACTTC.

The rearrangement joins TRBV7-9 to TRBJ2-1; D is unresolved. V dropped 2 bases and J dropped 4 bases, with 6 bases sitting between them. The CDR3 spans 13 residues. Germline V gene sequence: CDR1 SEHNR, CDR2 FQNEAQ (reference sequence). CDR3 sequence: CASSLYLYNEQFF. DNA for the CDR3: TGTGCCAGCAGCTTATATCTGTACAATGAGCAGTTCTTC. The full variable domain, its missing parts supplied by reference TRBV7-9 and TRBJ2-1, is DTGVSQNPRHKITKRGQNVTFRCDPISEHNRLYWYRQTLGQGPEFLTYFQNEAQLEKSRLLSDRFSAERPKGSFSTLEIQRTEQGDSAMYLCASSLYLYNEQFFGPGTRLTVL.